Presented here are 27 T cell receptor beta chains from one specimen sequenced in a study of pediatric ulcerative colitis. Profiling relied on immunoSEQ multiplex PCR, and the TCRdb table lists in-frame clones only, not all of them. The data contain over 45,000 clones, 78% of them singletons. During colonoscopy, one to two rectal pinch biopsies were collected. The source material was gut tissue. These receptors were taken from a girl aged 5-17 years with moderate ulcerative colitis.

The rearrangement uses TRBV5-5 and TRBJ2-6; D uncertain. There are 17 residues in the CDR3. Trimming pared 0 bases from V and 4 bases from J, leaving 14 bases between. Looked up from germline, CDR1 is SGHKS and CDR2 is YYEKEE (reference sequence). Here the CDR3 reads CASSLVLGHSGANVLTF. In DNA, the CDR3 is TGTGCCAGCAGCTTGGTTTTAGGCCACTCCGGGGCCAACGTCCTGACTTTC. The whole variable domain, filled in from reference TRBV5-5 and TRBJ2-6, reads DAGVTQSPTHLIKTRGQQVTLRCSPISGHKSVSWYQQVLGQGPQFIFQYYEKEERGRGNFPDRFSARQFPNYSSELNVNALLLGDSALYLCASSLVLGHSGANVLTFGAGSRLTVL.

This chain connects TRBV7-9 to TRBJ2-3; 8 positions match TRBD2. The CDR3 has 14 residues. J lost 3 bases, V lost 5 bases, and 4 bases had no gene match. The germline V gene encodes CDR1 SEHNR and CDR2 FQNEAQ (reference sequence). Here the CDR3 DNA reads TGTGCCAGCAGCCGGGGACTAGTTACAGATACGCAGTATTTT. Its translation: CASSRGLVTDTQYF.

The rearrangement uses TRBV7-8 and TRBJ2-5, with 15 positions matching TRBD2. CDR1 is SGHVS, CDR2 FQNEAQ, per germline. The CDR3 length is 20 residues. The V and J ends lost 5 bases and 5 bases, in that order; junction bases with no gene match: 18. The CDR3 DNA reads TGTGCCAGCAGCAAATCCGGACTAGCGGGGGGGCTGGGTATTTCGGAGACCCAGTACTTC. This gives the protein CASSKSGLAGGLGISETQYF.

This chain connects TRBV10-3 to TRBJ2-1; D might be TRBD1 or TRBD2, each matching 5 bases. CDR1 is ENHRY, CDR2 SYGVKD, per germline. The CDR3 is 13 amino acids. V lost 5 bases and J lost 9, with 14 bases in between. CDR3 sequence: CAISIVSGAEQFF. CDR3 nucleotides: TGTGCCATCAGTATCGTCTCCGGGGCTGAGCAGTTCTTC.

CDR3 in DNA: TGTGCCATCAGTGAACCCCAGGGGGATGGCTACACCTTC. The encoded protein is CAISEPQGDGYTF. The V call is TRBV10-3, the J call TRBJ1-2, with 7 bases that match TRBD1. There are 13 residues in the CDR3. J gave up 6 bases and V 3 bases, and 4 bases lay outside the gene matches. Germline loops: CDR1 ENHRY, CDR2 SYGVKD.

This clone was seen once. V usage is TRBV5-4 and J usage is TRBJ2-7; no definite D call. The CDR3 totals 15 residues. Germline V gives CDR1 SGHNT, CDR2 YYREEE (reference sequence). Trimming pared 0 bases from V and 0 bases from J, leaving 10 bases between. CDR3 DNA: TGTGCCAGCAGCTTGGACTCGCACAGCTCCTACGAGCAGTACTTC. Its protein is CASSLDSHSSYEQYF. The variable domain in full, with the rest retrieved from reference TRBV5-4 and TRBJ2-7, is ETGVTQSPTHLIKTRGQQVTLRCSSQSGHNTVSWYQQALGQGPQFIFQYYREEENGRGNFPPRFSGLQFPNYSSELNVNALELDDSALYLCASSLDSHSSYEQYFGPGTRLTVT.

The chain employs TRBV6-1 and TRBJ1-5; D perhaps matches TRBD1 (6 bases). This CDR3 contains 15 residues. Germline CDR1 is MNHNS and CDR2 is SASEGT. Trimming took 3 bases from V and 5 from J, leaving 14 bases between them. CDR3 sequence (DNA): TGTGCCAGCAGTGATGGTCCGGGGGGCTATCAGCCCCAGCATTTT. Residues: CASSDGPGGYQPQHF.

The rearrangement joins TRBV10-3 to TRBJ2-7; TRBD1 aligns across 10 bases. J lost 6 bases, V lost 8 bases, and 13 bases had no gene match. The CDR3 is 15 amino acids. From germline, CDR1 is ENHRY and CDR2 SYGVKD. The CDR3 reads CAIGTTDRGASEQYF. The CDR3 nucleotides are TGTGCCATCGGAACGACGGACAGGGGGGCCTCCGAGCAGTACTTC.

This clone was picked up a small number of times. The gene calls are TRBV27 and TRBJ2-2; D is ambiguous. The ends were cut back, 5 bases at V and 2 bases at J, with 18 bases in the middle. This CDR3 region has 17 residues. Germline V gene sequence: CDR1 MNHEY, CDR2 SMNVEV (reference sequence). Written as DNA, the CDR3 is TGTGCCAGCAGTCCCACCCCGTGGGAATACAACACCGGGGAGCTGTTTTTT. This codes for CASSPTPWEYNTGELFF.

J is TRBJ2-1 and V is TRBV5-1; tentatively, D is TRBD2 (7 bases). CDR1 SGHRS and CDR2 YFSETQ come from the germline V gene. CDR3 length: 14 residues. Trimming cost V 4 bases and J 6 bases, with 14 bases left between them. This CDR3 reads CASSPGASGNEQFF. The DNA for the CDR3 is TGCGCCAGCAGCCCGGGGGCTAGCGGCAATGAGCAGTTCTTC.

The V call is TRBV27, the J call TRBJ2-2, with D uncertain. CDR3 size: 15 residues. Trimming took off 8 bases at V and 3 bases at J, with 16 bases between the two ends. Germline V lookup: CDR1 MNHEY, CDR2 SMNVEV (reference sequence). The chain's CDR3 is CASARGPEDTGELFF. In DNA, the CDR3 is TGTGCCAGCGCCCGAGGTCCTGAGGACACCGGGGAGCTGTTTTTT.

V gene TRBV2 combines with J gene TRBJ2-7; a possible D gene is TRBD2 (5 bases). Germline CDR1 SNHLY, CDR2 FYNNEI. This CDR3 is built from 14 residues. The germline V and J ends were trimmed by 2 bases and 5 bases, with 13 bases remaining between them. The CDR3 sequence: CASSERGSLDEQYF. In nucleotides, the CDR3 is TGTGCCAGCAGTGAACGGGGAAGTCTCGACGAGCAGTACTTC.

The chain recombines TRBV29-1 with TRBJ1-2; unclear D gene. V was shortened by 5 bases and J by 14 bases, with 18 bases between the two germline ends. CDR1 and CDR2 (germline): SQVTM, ANQGSEA. The length of the CDR3 is 11 residues. The CDR3 here is CSVKGPDLGTF. In DNA, the CDR3 is TGCAGCGTTAAGGGTCCCGACCTCGGAACCTTC.

J is TRBJ2-3 and V is TRBV5-1; D is undetermined. This CDR3 spans 12 amino acids. V was clipped by 5 bases and J by 2 bases, with 6 bases between them. Germline V gene lookup returns CDR1 SGHRS and CDR2 YFSETQ. This chain's CDR3 is CASSYYTDTQYF. The DNA of the CDR3 is TGCGCCAGCAGTTACTACACAGATACGCAGTATTTT.

This chain links TRBV7-8 with TRBJ1-5; 8 bases map to TRBD1. The CDR3 runs 16 residues. The germline gives CDR1 SGHVS, CDR2 FQNEAQ. Trimming took 5 bases from V and 7 from J; bases not matched to a gene: 13. CDR3 DNA: TGTGCCAGCAGCGAAGCAGGGGGCCGAGTTTTACAGCCCCAGCATTTT. Amino acids: CASSEAGGRVLQPQHF.

This clone was found a few times. This chain joins TRBV12-1 and TRBJ1-2; TRBD1, the table's D call, lacks a check against the DNA. TRBV12-1 is a pseudogene locus. CDR3 length equals 17 residues. The CDR3 region is CASSFELPGEDNYGYTF. CDR3 bases: TGTGCCAGCAGCTTTGAACTGCCAGGGGAAGATAACTATGGCTACACCTTC.

The CDR3 nucleotides are TGCGCCAGCAGCTTGGCCGTGGCGGGAGGGCCGATAGATACGCAGTATTTT. Encoded protein: CASSLAVAGGPIDTQYF. V and J are TRBV5-1 and TRBJ2-3; 9 nucleotides align to TRBD2. V lost 0 bases and J lost 5; bases outside the gene matches: 10. There are 17 residues in the CDR3. The germline CDR1 and CDR2 sequences are SGHRS and YFSETQ. The full variable domain, its missing parts supplied by reference TRBV5-1 and TRBJ2-3, is KAGVTQTPRYLIKTRGQQVTLSCSPISGHRSVSWYQQTPGQGLQFLFEYFSETQRNKGNFPGRFSGRQFSNSRSEMNVSTLELGDSALYLCASSLAVAGGPIDTQYFGPGTRLTVL.

V gene TRBV19 combines with J gene TRBJ1-1; 8 bases match TRBD1. From germline, CDR1 is LNHDA and CDR2 SQIVND (reference sequence). Losses at the gene ends were 6 bases for V and 4 bases for J; bases not matched to a gene: 10. The length of the CDR3 is 15 residues. The CDR3 here is CASRLTGVIVTEAFF. The CDR3 DNA is TGTGCCAGTAGGTTGACAGGGGTGATTGTCACTGAAGCTTTCTTT.

The CDR3 region is CASSLAREFGSPLHF. The CDR3 DNA sequence: TGTGCCAGCAGCTTAGCCAGGGAATTTGGGTCACCCCTCCACTTT. The V and J genes are TRBV7-9 and TRBJ1-6; maybe TRBD1 (5 bases). The CDR3 contains 15 residues. Per germline, CDR1 SEHNR and CDR2 FQNEAQ (reference sequence). V dropped 0 bases and J dropped 10 bases, with 13 bases sitting between them.

This clone was recorded a few times. The gene calls are TRBV7-3 and TRBJ2-2; D not certain. This CDR3 has 14 residues. From germline, CDR1 is SGHTA and CDR2 FQGTGA. Trimming left V 8 bases short and J 0 bases short, with 10 bases between. CDR3 DNA sequence: TGTGCCAGCGAAGCATCGCCGAACACCGGGGAGCTGTTTTTT. Protein product: CASEASPNTGELFF.

The rearrangement joins TRBV5-1 to TRBJ2-1; TRBD2 matches at 10 bases. Germline V gene data show CDR1 as SGHRS and CDR2 as YFSETQ. Germline trimming cut 4 bases from V and 0 bases from J; bases unmatched to any gene: 4. The CDR3 covers 16 residues. CDR3 sequence reads: CASSRTSGDSYNEQFF. DNA of the CDR3: TGCGCCAGCAGCCGGACTAGCGGAGACTCCTACAATGAGCAGTTCTTC.

The V call is TRBV25-1, the J call TRBJ2-7; D is perhaps TRBD1 (6 bases). V lost 5 bases and J 6 bases, leaving 11 bases between the germline ends. This CDR3 is 12 amino acids long. Germline loops: CDR1 MGHDK, CDR2 SYGVNS. CDR3 DNA: TGTGCCAGCAGTCCAGGGGCATCCGAGCAGTACTTC. Its protein product is CASSPGASEQYF.

The rearrangement links TRBV27 to TRBJ2-1; possible D gene TRBD2, 5 bases. Germline CDR1 and CDR2: MNHEY and SMNVEV (reference sequence). The CDR3 covers 17 residues. Trimming took off 0 bases at V and 5 bases at J, with 17 bases between the two ends. CDR3 nucleotides: TGTGCCAGCAGTTTATCGATTACTAGGTTTTCAAACAATGAGCAGTTCTTC. Its protein product is CASSLSITRFSNNEQFF.

The chain couples TRBV28 to TRBJ2-3; D might be TRBD1 or TRBD2, each matching 5 bases. This CDR3 is 14 amino acids long. From germline, CDR1 is MDHEN and CDR2 SYDVKM. V lost 6 bases, J lost 3 bases, and 13 bases lay in between. The DNA for the CDR3 is TGTGCCAGCAGCGCCGCAGGGAGTACAGATACGCAGTATTTT. Translating it yields CASSAAGSTDTQYF.

The chain combines TRBV7-2 with TRBJ1-2, with 8 bases lining up with TRBD1. V lost 5 bases, J lost 4 bases, and 9 bases stayed unmatched. This CDR3 is 15 amino acids long. Per the germline V gene, CDR1 is SGHTA and CDR2 is FQGNSA. CDR3 nucleotides: TGTGCCAGCAGCGTGGACAGGGCGGAATTCTATGGCTACACCTTC. Amino acids: CASSVDRAEFYGYTF.

This clone was counted only a few times. The chain employs TRBV7-6 and TRBJ2-7; D is undetermined. The CDR3 length is 15 residues. Germline assignment: CDR1 SGHVS and CDR2 FNYEAQ. V was pared by 5 bases and J by 6 bases, with 20 bases between. The CDR3 DNA follows: TGTGCCAGCAGCCAAGGCCGTAGTGGGTCTTCCGAGCAGTACTTC. It encodes CASSQGRSGSSEQYF.

The CDR3 spells CASSQGRTGLYEQYF. The CDR3 DNA is TGTGCCAGCAGCCAAGGACGGACCGGTCTCTACGAGCAGTACTTC. The chain employs TRBV14 and TRBJ2-7, with D uncertain. This CDR3 has 15 amino acids. V shed 1 base and J shed 3 bases, with 13 bases lying between them. CDR1 is SGHDN and CDR2 is FVKESK in the germline V gene.